This TCR beta chain was documented in a study of blood T cell repertoires in COVID-19 (dated by TCRdb to 2019 to 2021). The study in broad terms: Collaborator samples came from the United States, Italy and Spain and covered acute and convalescent phases of COVID-19. Where available, HLA class I and class II types were taken from metadata supplied by the sample provider and were not determined by assay-based typing. The prospective study material was composed of cDNA or gDNA derived from T cells, B-cell-depleted T cells, or PBMCs. The samples were drawn from two sources: the first 160 participants of the ongoing ImmuneRACE study, and 950 to 1,500 subjects contributed by 6 global collaborators. Sample metadata almost always included a de-identified subject ID, COVID-19 status, age in years and sex. The dataset comprised deeply sampled blood TCRbeta repertoires from subjects exposed to, actively infected with, or recovered from COVID-19. The repertoires were released in a freely available public database meant as a resource for research on the immune response to SARS-CoV-2.

The collaborating institutions used their own protocols to collect whole blood in K2EDTA tubes. For TCRbeta analysis, collaborators shipped samples in one of three forms: frozen whole blood, isolated PBMCs, or DNA extracted from either of those sample types. This clone was observed a single time. What antigen it recognizes has not been identified. It has no much larger one-base neighbor in the sample; base qualities were not kept. The immunoSEQ Assay, a bias-controlled multiplex PCR, was used to amplify TCRbeta CDR3 regions from genomic DNA. From the authors' description of their analysis: The number of nucleated cells in each sample was estimated from the amplification of reference gene primers within the assay. Sequence reads were collapsed and filtered to measure the absolute abundance of every unique TCRbeta CDR3 rearrangement. For each sample, productive Simpson clonality was calculated as the square root of Simpson's diversity index across productive rearrangements. TCRdb took over this immuneACCESS table, retaining in-frame rearrangements with V and J assigned. Such tables are incomplete; in checked studies, under half of the missing clones stem from an unresolved V gene, and the remainder is unexplained. V and J calls plus clone size are reproduced from that table; the DNA served to infer D and trimming. For this sample there are around 140,000 clones; 85% to 90% appear just once. The ten top clones hold 18% of the sample.

The CDR3 contains 14 residues, cysteine and phenylalanine counted. The only DNA kept is the CDR3, 42 bases in frame from the first base. The germline V gene specifies MNHEY as CDR1 and SVGEGT as CDR2. Compared with germline, V lacks 5 bases and J lacks 5 bases; bases without a gene match: 4. Study-level results and caveats: How much clinical and demographic metadata was included differed by source and by participant, and the metadata was provided uncurated.

This sequence was found in a man aged 50-59 years with active or convalescent COVID-19. Recombination joined TRBV6-2 or TRBV6-3 with TRBJ1-5; 9 of the junction bases match TRBD1. Sample: peripheral blood. The DNA sequence reads TGTGCCAGCAGTGCCACAGGGGGCCATCAGCCCCAGCATTTT. Its protein product is CASSATGGHQPQHF.